This TCR beta chain emerged from a study of blood T cell repertoires in COVID-19. Assay: immunoSEQ multiplex PCR; the TCRdb copy retains only in-frame clones and omits some. The data show around 37,000 clones, about 85% seen once. The CDR3 loop spans 12 amino acids. J lost 9 bases, V lost 7 bases, and 2 bases had no gene match. Germline V CDR1 and CDR2: LNHDA, SQIVND (reference sequence). This chain links TRBV19 with TRBJ1-6; 8 nucleotides match TRBD1. This clonotype was obtained from a man in his 60s with COVID-19, enrolled during active disease. The sequenced sample was peripheral blood. The CDR3 here is CASNRGTSPLHF. CDR3 bases: TGTGCCAGTAACAGGGGGACTTCACCCCTCCACTTT.